A few counts support the clone carrying this T cell receptor beta chain. The record originates from a study of blood T cell repertoires in COVID-19. CDR3 length: 14 residues. Germline V gene data show CDR1 as SEHNR and CDR2 as FQNEAQ (reference sequence). Between the trimmed V and J ends, which lost 0 bases and 1 base, there was a span of 6 bases. In the authors' methods: The assay estimated nucleated cells by amplifying reference gene primers. Sequencing used immunoSEQ multiplex PCR; TCRdb keeps in-frame clones, though not all of them. The V and J calls and clone size are taken from that table; D and trimming were inferred from the DNA. The sample contains 30,000 or so clones, roughly 88% of which appear only once. Patients of the Seattle cohort, enrolled during active infection, were followed longitudinally.

The J gene is TRBJ1-1, the V gene TRBV7-9; no firm D call. What was sequenced was peripheral blood. The origin of this receptor is a woman aged 80 or older with COVID-19, enrolled during active disease. DNA of the CDR3: TGTGCCAGCAGCTTAGCCAACGGGAACACTGAAGCTTTCTTT. Translated: CASSLANGNTEAFF.